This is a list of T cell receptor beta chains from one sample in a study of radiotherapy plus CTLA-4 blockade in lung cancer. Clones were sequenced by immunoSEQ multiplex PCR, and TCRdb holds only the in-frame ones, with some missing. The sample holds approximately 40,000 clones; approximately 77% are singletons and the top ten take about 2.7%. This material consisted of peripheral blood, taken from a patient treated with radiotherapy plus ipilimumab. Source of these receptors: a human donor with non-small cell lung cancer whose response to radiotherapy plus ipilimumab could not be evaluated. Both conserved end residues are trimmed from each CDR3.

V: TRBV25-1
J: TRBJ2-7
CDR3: ASSDKGLFEQY

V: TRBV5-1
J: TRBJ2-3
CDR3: ASSFATGVDTQY

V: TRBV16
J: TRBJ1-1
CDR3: ASSQFQGTNTEAF

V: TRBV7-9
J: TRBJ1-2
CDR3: ASSTRDGYT

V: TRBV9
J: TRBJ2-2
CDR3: ASSRRESGELF

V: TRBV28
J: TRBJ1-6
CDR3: ASSPTGYNSPLH

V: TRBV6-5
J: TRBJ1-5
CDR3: ASKRTGGGNQPQH

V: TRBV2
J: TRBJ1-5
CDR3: ASSGTGRSRRNQPQH

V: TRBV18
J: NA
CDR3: ASSQQGGYEQY

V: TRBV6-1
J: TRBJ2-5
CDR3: ASGELYQETQY

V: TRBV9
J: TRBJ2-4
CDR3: ASSVEAGSNTQY

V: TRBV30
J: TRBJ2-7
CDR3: AWSVYTYEQY

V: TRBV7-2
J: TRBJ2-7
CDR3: ASSLDRVREQY

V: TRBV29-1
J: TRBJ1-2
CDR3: SVVHDRSNYGYT

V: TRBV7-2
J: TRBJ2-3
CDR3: ASSLAPGVSTDTQY

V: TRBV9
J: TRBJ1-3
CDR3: ASSVGLMGLQGSGNTIY

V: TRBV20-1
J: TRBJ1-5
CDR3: SARSGQPQH

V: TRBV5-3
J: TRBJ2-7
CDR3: ARRGAGEMTYEQY

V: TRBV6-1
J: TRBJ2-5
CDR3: AGKGQLQETQY

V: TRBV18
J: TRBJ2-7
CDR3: ASSPPSAGAYEQY

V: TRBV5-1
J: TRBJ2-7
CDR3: AGSFSLISYEQY

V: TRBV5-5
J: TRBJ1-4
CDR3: ASSSLQGAKEKLF

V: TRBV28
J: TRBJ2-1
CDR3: ASSRNEQF

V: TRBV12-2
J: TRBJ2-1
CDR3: ASRLVPLAGGRDEQF

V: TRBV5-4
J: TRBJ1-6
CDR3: ASSLDGGSYNSPLH

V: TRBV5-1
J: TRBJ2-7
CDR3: ASSALAGGRAEQY

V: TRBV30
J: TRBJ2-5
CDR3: AWISWGGRKTQY

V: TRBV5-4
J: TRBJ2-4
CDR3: ASSYDLGIQY